This entry features one T cell receptor beta chain sequence. Losses at the gene ends were 7 bases for V and 5 bases for J; bases not matched to a gene: 15. This CDR3 contains 16 residues. Germline V gives CDR1 SGHRS, CDR2 YFSETQ. This sample stems from a study of blood T cell repertoires in COVID-19. Method: immunoSEQ multiplex PCR; TCRdb's copy keeps in-frame clones and lacks some. The sample consists of 400,000 or so clones, around nine tenths of them appearing once. Sequenced: peripheral blood. The origin of this receptor is a man aged 18 to 30 with COVID-19, enrolled during active disease. This rearrangement joins TRBV5-1 to TRBJ2-7; TRBD1 matches 10 bases. The CDR3 loop reads CASARPGGTGVHEQYF. The CDR3 DNA reads TGCGCCAGCGCACGACCCGGCGGGACAGGGGTACACGAGCAGTACTTC.